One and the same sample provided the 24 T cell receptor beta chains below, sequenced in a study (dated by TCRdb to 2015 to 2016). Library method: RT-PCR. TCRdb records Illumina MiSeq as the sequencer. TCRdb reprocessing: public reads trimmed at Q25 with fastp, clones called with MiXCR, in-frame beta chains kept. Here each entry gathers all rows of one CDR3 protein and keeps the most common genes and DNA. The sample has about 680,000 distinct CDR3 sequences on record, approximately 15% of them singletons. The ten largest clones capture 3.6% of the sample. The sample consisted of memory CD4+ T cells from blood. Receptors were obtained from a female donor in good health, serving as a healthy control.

The CDR3 sequence: CASSLPSWDTGELFF. As DNA, the CDR3 is TGTGCCAGCAGTTTACCCAGCTGGGACACCGGGGAGCTGTTTTTT. This rearrangement joins TRBV28 to TRBJ2-2; D is unclear. Trimming stripped 2 bases from V and 3 bases from J, with 10 bases between. This CDR3 comprises 15 residues. Germline CDR1 MDHEN, CDR2 SYDVKM.

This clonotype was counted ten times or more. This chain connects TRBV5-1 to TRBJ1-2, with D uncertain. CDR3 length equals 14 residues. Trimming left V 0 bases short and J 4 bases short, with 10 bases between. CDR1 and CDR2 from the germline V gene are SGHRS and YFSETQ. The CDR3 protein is CASSLGSGLYGYTF. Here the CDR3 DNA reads TGCGCCAGCAGCTTGGGAAGCGGGCTCTATGGCTACACCTTC.

CDR3 nucleotides: TGTGCCAGCAGCCAAGTCTCGGGAGGGACTGAAGCTTTCTTT. It is translated as CASSQVSGGTEAFF. The chain carries TRBV3-1 and TRBJ1-1; D gene uncertain. The CDR3 is 14 residues long. The germline V gene encodes CDR1 LGHDT and CDR2 YNNKEL (reference sequence). V was cut by 1 base and J by 5 bases, with 11 bases left in between.

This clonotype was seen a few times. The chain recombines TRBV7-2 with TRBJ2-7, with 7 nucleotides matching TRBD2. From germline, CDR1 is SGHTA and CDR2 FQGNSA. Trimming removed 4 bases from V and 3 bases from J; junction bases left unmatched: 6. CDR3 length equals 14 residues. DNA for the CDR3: TGTGCCAGCAGCTCCCAGCGGGAAAGCTACGAGCAGTACTTC. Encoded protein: CASSSQRESYEQYF.

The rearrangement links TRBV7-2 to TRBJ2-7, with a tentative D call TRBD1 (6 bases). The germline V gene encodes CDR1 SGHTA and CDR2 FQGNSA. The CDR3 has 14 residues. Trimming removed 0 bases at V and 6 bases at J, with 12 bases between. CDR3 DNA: TGTGCCAGCAGCTTAGCCCACAGGGTCGGCGAGCAGTACTTC. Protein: CASSLAHRVGEQYF. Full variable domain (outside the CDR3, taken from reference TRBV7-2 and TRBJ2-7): GAGVSQSPSNKVTEKGKDVELRCDPISGHTALYWYRQSLGQGLEFLIYFQGNSAPDKSGLPSDRFSAERTGGSVSTLTIQRTQQEDSAVYLCASSLAHRVGEQYFGPGTRLTVT.

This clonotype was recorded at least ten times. In nucleotides, the CDR3 is TGCAGTGCTAGAGATAGACTAGGGCGGGAGACCCAGTACTTC. It yields the protein CSARDRLGRETQYF. The chain couples TRBV20-1 to TRBJ2-5; the D gene is possibly TRBD2 (6 bases). The CDR3 length is 14 residues. V shed 0 bases and J shed 5 bases, with 13 bases lying between them. CDR1 DFQATT and CDR2 SNEGSKA come from the germline V gene (reference sequence).

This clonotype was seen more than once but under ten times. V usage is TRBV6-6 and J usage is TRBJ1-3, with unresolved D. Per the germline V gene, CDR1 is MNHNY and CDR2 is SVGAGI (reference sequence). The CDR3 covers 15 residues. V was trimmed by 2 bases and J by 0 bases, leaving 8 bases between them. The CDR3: CASSYPQTSGNTIYF. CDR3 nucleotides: TGTGCCAGCAGTTACCCCCAGACCTCTGGAAACACCATATATTTT.

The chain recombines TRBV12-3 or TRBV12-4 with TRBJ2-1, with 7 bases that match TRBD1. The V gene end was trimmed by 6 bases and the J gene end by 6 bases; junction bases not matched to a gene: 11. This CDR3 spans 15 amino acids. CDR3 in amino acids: CASSLGGAGINEQFF. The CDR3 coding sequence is TGTGCCAGCAGCCTAGGGGGCGCAGGGATCAATGAGCAGTTCTTC.

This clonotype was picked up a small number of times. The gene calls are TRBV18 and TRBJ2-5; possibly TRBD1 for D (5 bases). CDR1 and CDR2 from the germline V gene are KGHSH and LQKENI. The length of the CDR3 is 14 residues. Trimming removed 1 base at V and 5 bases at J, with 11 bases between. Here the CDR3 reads CASSPQGLRETQYF. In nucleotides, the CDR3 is TGTGCCAGCTCACCACAGGGGCTAAGGGAGACCCAGTACTTC.

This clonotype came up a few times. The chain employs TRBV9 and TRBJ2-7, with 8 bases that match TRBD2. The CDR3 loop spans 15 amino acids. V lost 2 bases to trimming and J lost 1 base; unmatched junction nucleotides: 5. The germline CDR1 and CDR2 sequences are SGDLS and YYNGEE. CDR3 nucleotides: TGTGCCAGCAGCGTCGGACTAGCCAGATCCTACGAGCAGTACTTC. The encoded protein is CASSVGLARSYEQYF.

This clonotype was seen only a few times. CDR3 nucleotide sequence: TGTGCCAGCAGTTTCCGCCCACCAGACAGGATAACTAATGAAAAACTGTTTTTT. Translating gives CASSFRPPDRITNEKLFF. V and J are TRBV27 and TRBJ1-4, with D possibly TRBD1 on 6 matching bases. Trimming left V 3 bases short and J 1 base short, with 18 bases between. This CDR3 comprises 18 residues. CDR1 is MNHEY and CDR2 is SMNVEV in the germline V gene (reference sequence).

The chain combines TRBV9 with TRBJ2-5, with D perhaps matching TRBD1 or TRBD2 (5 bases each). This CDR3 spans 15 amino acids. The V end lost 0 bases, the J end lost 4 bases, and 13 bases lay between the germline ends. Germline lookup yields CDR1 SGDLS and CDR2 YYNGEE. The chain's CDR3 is CASSVVGAGGETQYF. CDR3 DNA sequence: TGTGCCAGCAGCGTAGTCGGGGCCGGAGGAGAGACCCAGTACTTC.

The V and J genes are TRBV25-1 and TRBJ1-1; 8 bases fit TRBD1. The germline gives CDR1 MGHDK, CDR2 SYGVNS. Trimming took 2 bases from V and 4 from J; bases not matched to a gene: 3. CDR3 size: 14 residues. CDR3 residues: CASSEQGAITEAFF. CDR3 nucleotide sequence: TGTGCCAGCAGTGAACAGGGGGCTATCACTGAAGCTTTCTTT.

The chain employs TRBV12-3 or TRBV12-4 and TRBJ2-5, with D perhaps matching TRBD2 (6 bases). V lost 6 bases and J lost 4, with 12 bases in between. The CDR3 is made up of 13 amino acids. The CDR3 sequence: CASRNQGGETQYF. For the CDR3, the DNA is TGTGCCAGCAGAAATCAGGGAGGAGAGACCCAGTACTTC.

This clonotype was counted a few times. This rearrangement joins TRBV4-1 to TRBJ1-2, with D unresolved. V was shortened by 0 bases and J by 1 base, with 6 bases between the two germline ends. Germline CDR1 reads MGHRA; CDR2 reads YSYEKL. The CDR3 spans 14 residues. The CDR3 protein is CASSQDDFNYGYTF. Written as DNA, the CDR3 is TGCGCCAGCAGCCAAGATGATTTTAACTATGGCTACACCTTC.

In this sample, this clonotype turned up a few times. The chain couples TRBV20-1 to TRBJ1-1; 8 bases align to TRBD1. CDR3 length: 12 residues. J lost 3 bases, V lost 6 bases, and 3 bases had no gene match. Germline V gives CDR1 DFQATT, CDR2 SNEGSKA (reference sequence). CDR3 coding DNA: TGCAGTGCACAACAGGGGGACACTGAAGCTTTCTTT. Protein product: CSAQQGDTEAFF.

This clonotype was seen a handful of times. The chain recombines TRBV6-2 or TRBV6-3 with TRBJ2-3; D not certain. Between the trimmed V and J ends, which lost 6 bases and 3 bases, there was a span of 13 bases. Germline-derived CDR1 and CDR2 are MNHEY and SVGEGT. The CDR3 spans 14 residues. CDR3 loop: CASRPFKGTDTQYF. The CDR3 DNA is TGTGCCAGCAGGCCATTTAAGGGTACAGATACGCAGTATTTT.

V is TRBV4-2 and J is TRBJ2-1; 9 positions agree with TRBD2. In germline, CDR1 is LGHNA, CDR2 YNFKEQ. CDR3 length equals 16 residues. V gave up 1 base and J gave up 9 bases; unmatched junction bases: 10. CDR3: CASSQAPIAGDPEQFF. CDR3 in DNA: TGTGCCAGCAGCCAAGCTCCGATAGCGGGAGACCCTGAGCAGTTCTTC.

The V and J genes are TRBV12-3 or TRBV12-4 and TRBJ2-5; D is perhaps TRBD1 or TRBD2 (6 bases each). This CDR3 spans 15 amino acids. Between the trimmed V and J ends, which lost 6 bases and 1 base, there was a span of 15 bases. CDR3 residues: CASRGGGSGQETQYF. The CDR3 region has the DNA TGTGCCAGCAGGGGGGGCGGATCGGGCCAAGAGACCCAGTACTTC.

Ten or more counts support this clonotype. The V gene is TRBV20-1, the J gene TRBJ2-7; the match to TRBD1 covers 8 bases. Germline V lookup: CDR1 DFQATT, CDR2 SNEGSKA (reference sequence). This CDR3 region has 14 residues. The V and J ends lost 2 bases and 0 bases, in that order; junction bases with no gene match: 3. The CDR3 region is CSARRQGPSYEQYF. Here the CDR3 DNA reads TGCAGTGCTAGACGACAGGGGCCCTCCTACGAGCAGTACTTC.

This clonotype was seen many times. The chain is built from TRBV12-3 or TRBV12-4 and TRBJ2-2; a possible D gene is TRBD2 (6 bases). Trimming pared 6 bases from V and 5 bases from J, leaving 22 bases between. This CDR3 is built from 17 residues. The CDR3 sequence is CASSLNFGYGGTGELFF. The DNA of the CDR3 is TGTGCCAGCAGCCTTAATTTTGGGTACGGGGGTACCGGGGAGCTGTTTTTT.

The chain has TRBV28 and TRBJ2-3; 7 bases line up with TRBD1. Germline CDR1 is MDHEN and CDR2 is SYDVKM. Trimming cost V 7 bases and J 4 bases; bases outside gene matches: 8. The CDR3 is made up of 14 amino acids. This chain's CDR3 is CASTKTGWADTQYF. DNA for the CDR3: TGTGCCAGCACCAAGACAGGGTGGGCAGATACGCAGTATTTT. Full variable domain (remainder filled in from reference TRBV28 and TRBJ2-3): DVKVTQSSRYLVKRTGEKVFLECVQDMDHENMFWYRQDPGLGLRLIYFSYDVKMKEKGDIPEGYSVSREKKERFSLILESASTNQTSMYLCASTKTGWADTQYFGPGTRLTVL.

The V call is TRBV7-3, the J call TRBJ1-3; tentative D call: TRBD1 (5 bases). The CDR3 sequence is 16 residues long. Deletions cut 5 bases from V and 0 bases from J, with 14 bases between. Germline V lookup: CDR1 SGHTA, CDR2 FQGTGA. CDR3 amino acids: CASSPYGHRSGNTIYF. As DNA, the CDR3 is TGTGCCAGCAGCCCGTATGGACACCGCTCTGGAAACACCATATATTTT. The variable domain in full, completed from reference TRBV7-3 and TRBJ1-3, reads GAGVSQTPSNKVTEKGKYVELRCDPISGHTALYWYRQSLGQGPEFLIYFQGTGAADDSGLPNDRFFAVRPEGSVSTLKIQRTERGDSAVYLCASSPYGHRSGNTIYFGEGSWLTVV.

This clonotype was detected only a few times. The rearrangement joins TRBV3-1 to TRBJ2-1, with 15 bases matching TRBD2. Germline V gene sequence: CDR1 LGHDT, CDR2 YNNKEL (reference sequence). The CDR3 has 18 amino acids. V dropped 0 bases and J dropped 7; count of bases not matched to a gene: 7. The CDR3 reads CASSQDWTSGRETNEQFF. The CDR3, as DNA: TGTGCCAGCAGCCAAGATTGGACTAGCGGGAGGGAGACGAATGAGCAGTTCTTC.